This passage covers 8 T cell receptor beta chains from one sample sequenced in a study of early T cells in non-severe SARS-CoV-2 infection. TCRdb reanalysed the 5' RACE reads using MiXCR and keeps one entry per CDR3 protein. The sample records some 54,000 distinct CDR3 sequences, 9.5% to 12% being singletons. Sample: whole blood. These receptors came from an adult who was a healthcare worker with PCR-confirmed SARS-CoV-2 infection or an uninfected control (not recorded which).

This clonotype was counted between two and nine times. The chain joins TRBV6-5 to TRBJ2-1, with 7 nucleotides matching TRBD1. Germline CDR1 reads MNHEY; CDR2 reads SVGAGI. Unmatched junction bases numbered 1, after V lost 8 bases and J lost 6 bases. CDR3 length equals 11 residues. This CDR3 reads CASHRGNEQFF. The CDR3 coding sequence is TGTGCCAGCCACAGGGGCAATGAGCAGTTCTTC.

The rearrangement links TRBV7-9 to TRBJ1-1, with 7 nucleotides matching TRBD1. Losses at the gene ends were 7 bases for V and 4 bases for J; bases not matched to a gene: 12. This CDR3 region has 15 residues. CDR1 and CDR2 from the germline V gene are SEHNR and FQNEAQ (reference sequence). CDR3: CASTGGDREGTEAFF. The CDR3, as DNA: TGTGCCAGCACCGGTGGTGACAGGGAGGGCACTGAAGCTTTCTTT. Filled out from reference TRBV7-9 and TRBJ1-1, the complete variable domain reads DTGVSQNPRHKITKRGQNVTFRCDPISEHNRLYWYRQTLGQGPEFLTYFQNEAQLEKSRLLSDRFSAERPKGSFSTLEIQRTEQGDSAMYLCASTGGDREGTEAFFGQGTRLTVV.

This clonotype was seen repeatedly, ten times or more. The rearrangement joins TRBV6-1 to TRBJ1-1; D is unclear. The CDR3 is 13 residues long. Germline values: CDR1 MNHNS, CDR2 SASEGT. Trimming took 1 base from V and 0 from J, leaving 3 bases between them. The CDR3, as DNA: TGTGCCAGCAGTGAAGTACTGAACACTGAAGCTTTCTTT. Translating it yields CASSEVLNTEAFF.

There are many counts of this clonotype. The CDR3 DNA follows: TGTGCCAGCAGGAAATTAGCGGGGGGGTACAATGAGCAGTTCTTC. It yields the protein CASRKLAGGYNEQFF. The chain carries TRBV6-2 or TRBV6-3 and TRBJ2-1; TRBD2 aligns across 11 bases. Germline loops: CDR1 MNHEY, CDR2 SVGEGT. This CDR3 has 15 amino acids. The trim removed 6 bases at V and 4 bases at J, leaving 5 bases unmatched.

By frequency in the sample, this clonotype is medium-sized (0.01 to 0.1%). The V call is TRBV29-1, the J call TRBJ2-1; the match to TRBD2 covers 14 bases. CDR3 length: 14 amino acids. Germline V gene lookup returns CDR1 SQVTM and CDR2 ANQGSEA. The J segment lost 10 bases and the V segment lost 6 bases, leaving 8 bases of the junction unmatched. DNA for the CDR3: TGCAGCGTAGACTTGACTAGCGGGGGGGAGGAGCAGTTCTTC. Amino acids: CSVDLTSGGEEQFF.

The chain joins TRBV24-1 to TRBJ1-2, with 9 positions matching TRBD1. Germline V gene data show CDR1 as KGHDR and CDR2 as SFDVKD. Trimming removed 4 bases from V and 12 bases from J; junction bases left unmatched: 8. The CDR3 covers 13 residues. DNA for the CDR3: TGTGCCACCAGTGACTGGGACAGGGCGGACCACACCTTC. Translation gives CATSDWDRADHTF.

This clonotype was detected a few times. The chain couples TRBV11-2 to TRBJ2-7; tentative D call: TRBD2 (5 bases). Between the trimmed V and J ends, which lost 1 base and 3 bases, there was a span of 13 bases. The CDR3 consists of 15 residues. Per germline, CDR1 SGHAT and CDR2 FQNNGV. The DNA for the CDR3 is TGTGCCAGCAGCTTAGGCCTCAGTGGAGGCTACGAGCAGTACTTC. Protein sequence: CASSLGLSGGYEQYF.

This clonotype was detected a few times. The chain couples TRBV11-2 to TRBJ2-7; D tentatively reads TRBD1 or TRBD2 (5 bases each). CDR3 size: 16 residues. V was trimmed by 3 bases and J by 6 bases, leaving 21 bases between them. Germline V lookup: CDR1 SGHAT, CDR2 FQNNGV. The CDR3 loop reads CASSLNPGPSTGEQYF. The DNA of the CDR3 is TGTGCCAGCAGCTTGAACCCGGGACCCTCCACGGGCGAGCAGTACTTC.